The next 24 T cell receptor beta chains were all read from a single sample in a study of T cells after yellow fever vaccination. TCRdb re-called the 5' RACE reads through MiXCR, storing one row per CDR3 protein. In the table there are 250,000 or so distinct CDR3 sequences, more than 3.5% of which are singletons. Sequences were derived from PBMCs, sampled 15 days after the yellow fever booster vaccination. The receptors shown here come from a man younger than 35 who received the YFV17D yellow fever vaccine.

In its sample, this clonotype was seen many times. V and J are TRBV6-5 and TRBJ1-1; D unclear. CDR1 and CDR2 (germline): MNHEY, SVGAGI. The CDR3 has 15 amino acids. V dropped 0 bases and J dropped 0 bases, with 8 bases sitting between them. The CDR3 bases are TGTGCCAGCAGTTACTCTTGGGAGTTGAACACTGAAGCTTTCTTT. It translates to CASSYSWELNTEAFF.

The V gene is TRBV27, the J gene TRBJ2-7; D unclear. Germline lookup yields CDR1 MNHEY and CDR2 SMNVEV (reference sequence). V lost 10 bases to trimming and J lost 6 bases, with 7 bases between them. The CDR3 totals 9 residues. CDR3 region: CANRREQYF. The CDR3 nucleotides are TGTGCCAACCGACGCGAGCAGTACTTC.

In this sample, this clonotype turned up many times. The genes are TRBV20-1 and TRBJ2-7; D possibly matches TRBD1 or TRBD2 (5 bases each). Trimming pared 0 bases from V and 0 bases from J, leaving 15 bases between. The CDR3 spans 16 residues. Germline-derived CDR1 and CDR2 are DFQATT and SNEGSKA (reference sequence). CDR3 residues: CSARDLGTGRSYEQYF. In nucleotides, the CDR3 is TGCAGTGCTAGAGACCTCGGTACGGGGCGCTCCTACGAGCAGTACTTC.

This clonotype was seen a few times. The chain is built from TRBV6-2 or TRBV6-3 and TRBJ2-7; TRBD1 might be the D (6 bases). The germline V gene encodes CDR1 MNHEY and CDR2 SVGEGT. Trimming removed 8 bases at V and 4 bases at J, with 21 bases between. The CDR3 is 15 amino acids. The CDR3 region is CASRSPQGSSYEQYF. In nucleotides, the CDR3 is TGTGCCAGCCGAAGCCCACAGGGTTCTTCTTACGAGCAGTACTTC.

The table lists this clonotype with many counts. V is TRBV9 and J is TRBJ2-5, with 8 positions matching TRBD1. Germline V lookup: CDR1 SGDLS, CDR2 YYNGEE. The length of the CDR3 is 14 residues. Trimming cost V 4 bases and J 2 bases; bases outside gene matches: 4. The CDR3 region is CASSPGQGQETQYF. CDR3 coding DNA: TGTGCCAGCAGCCCTGGACAGGGACAAGAGACCCAGTACTTC.

This clonotype has a count of ten or more. This sequence joins TRBV4-3 and TRBJ1-1, with D possibly TRBD1 on 5 matching bases. Trimming shortened V by 0 bases and J by 2 bases, and 16 bases separated the two germline ends. The CDR3 length is 17 residues. Germline values: CDR1 LGHNA, CDR2 YSLEER. The CDR3 nucleotides are TGCGCCAGCAGCCAAGAGGATTGGGGGAACTTCAACACTGAAGCTTTCTTT. This codes for CASSQEDWGNFNTEAFF.

The table lists this clonotype with many counts. The V call is TRBV29-1, the J call TRBJ1-2; D not certain. Trimming took 4 bases from V and 4 from J, leaving 13 bases between them. CDR3 size: 13 residues. Germline V lookup: CDR1 SQVTM, CDR2 ANQGSEA. The CDR3 coding sequence is TGCAGCGTTGCTGGTCCGGTGGGCTATGGCTACACCTTC. It specifies CSVAGPVGYGYTF.

In its sample, this clonotype was seen many times. CDR3 coding DNA: TGTGCCAGCAGCTTTCGTACCTGGGACAGAGCCTACAATGAGCAGTTCTTC. Residues: CASSFRTWDRAYNEQFF. This sequence joins TRBV5-5 and TRBJ2-1; 7 bases fit TRBD1. Germline CDR1 reads SGHKS; CDR2 reads YYEKEE (reference sequence). V shed 2 bases, J shed 2 bases, and the junction held 10 bases outside the gene matches. The CDR3 length is 17 residues.

This clonotype was detected ten times or more. The rearrangement links TRBV12-3 or TRBV12-4 to TRBJ2-7; D gene unclear. The CDR3 is 13 amino acids. Trimming left V 3 bases short and J 3 bases short, with 9 bases between. The CDR3: CASSFGRNYEQYF. The DNA for the CDR3 is TGTGCCAGCAGTTTTGGGCGGAACTACGAGCAGTACTTC.

This clonotype was observed at least ten times. The rearrangement links TRBV4-3 to TRBJ2-3; 7 nucleotides match TRBD1. J was trimmed by 2 bases and V by 3 bases; bases with no gene match: 8. The CDR3 loop spans 16 amino acids. The germline V gene encodes CDR1 LGHNA and CDR2 YSLEER. The CDR3 bases are TGCGCCAGCAGCCACAGACTACAGGGGATCACAGATACGCAGTATTTT. Translating it yields CASSHRLQGITDTQYF.

The gene calls are TRBV11-2 and TRBJ2-5, with no clear D. The V gene's germline CDR1 is SGHAT and CDR2 FQNNGV. The CDR3 covers 12 residues. Trimming took off 0 bases at V and 6 bases at J, with 5 bases between the two ends. The DNA for the CDR3 is TGTGCCAGCAGCTTAGAATCGCAGACCCAGTACTTC. Translating gives CASSLESQTQYF.

There are many counts of this clonotype. This rearrangement joins TRBV7-9 to TRBJ1-2, with no clear D. The CDR3 sequence is 13 residues long. Germline loops: CDR1 SEHNR, CDR2 FQNEAQ (reference sequence). Trimming stripped 4 bases from V and 4 bases from J, with 10 bases between. CDR3 sequence: CASSSGNPYGYTF. The CDR3 nucleotides read TGTGCCAGCAGCTCCGGGAACCCCTATGGCTACACCTTC.

This clonotype was found many times. The rearrangement joins TRBV9 to TRBJ2-3; 7 bases align to TRBD2. This CDR3 contains 16 residues. Germline V gene sequence: CDR1 SGDLS, CDR2 YYNGEE. J gave up 0 bases and V 5 bases, and 9 bases lay outside the gene matches. The CDR3 nucleotides read TGTGCCAGCAGTGGCTCTAGCGGCTTTAGCACAGATACGCAGTATTTT. Protein sequence: CASSGSSGFSTDTQYF.

This clonotype has at least ten counts. The gene calls are TRBV5-1 and TRBJ1-1; TRBD1 agrees at 9 bases. Trimming took 4 bases from V and 6 from J; bases not matched to a gene: 10. The CDR3 contains 15 residues. Germline assignment: CDR1 SGHRS and CDR2 YFSETQ. The CDR3 coding sequence is TGCGCCAGCAGCCCAAGGGACAGGGAGGGTTCTGAAGCTTTCTTT. It yields the protein CASSPRDREGSEAFF.

This clonotype was found a few times. The rearrangement uses TRBV5-4 and TRBJ2-3; 10 bases align to TRBD2. J lost 2 bases, V lost 2 bases, and 5 bases had no gene match. The CDR3 is 16 residues long. From germline, CDR1 is SGHNT and CDR2 YYREEE (reference sequence). Here the CDR3 DNA reads TGTGCCAGCAGCTTACTAGCGGGGAGTATCACAGATACGCAGTATTTT. Translation: CASSLLAGSITDTQYF. Full variable domain (outside the CDR3, taken from reference TRBV5-4 and TRBJ2-3): ETGVTQSPTHLIKTRGQQVTLRCSSQSGHNTVSWYQQALGQGPQFIFQYYREEENGRGNFPPRFSGLQFPNYSSELNVNALELDDSALYLCASSLLAGSITDTQYFGPGTRLTVL.

By proportion, this clonotype is medium-sized. The chain joins TRBV27 to TRBJ2-2; TRBD2 matches at 11 bases. This CDR3 has 17 residues. The V gene's germline CDR1 is MNHEY and CDR2 SMNVEV (reference sequence). V lost 2 bases and J lost 7; bases outside the gene matches: 9. The CDR3 is CASSLLIAGGQGGELFF. The CDR3 DNA is TGTGCCAGCAGTTTACTTATAGCGGGGGGGCAAGGCGGGGAGCTGTTTTTT.

This clonotype was recorded a few times. The gene calls are TRBV7-3 and TRBJ2-3; D is perhaps TRBD1 (5 bases). Germline V CDR1 and CDR2: SGHTA, FQGTGA. V lost 3 bases to trimming and J lost 6 bases, with 16 bases between them. This CDR3 contains 15 residues. CDR3 protein: CASSFSGATQDTQYF. CDR3 DNA: TGTGCCAGCAGCTTCAGTGGGGCTACCCAGGATACGCAGTATTTT.

The genes are TRBV18 and TRBJ2-4, with D perhaps TRBD2 (6 bases). CDR1 and CDR2 (germline): KGHSH, LQKENI. The CDR3 covers 16 residues. V lost 0 bases, J lost 5 bases, and 14 bases lay in between. In DNA form, the CDR3 reads TGTGCCAGCTCACCACCGTCGGGGGTGGCCGAAAACATTCAGTACTTC. Translated: CASSPPSGVAENIQYF.

This clonotype was seen at least ten times. V is TRBV12-3 or TRBV12-4 and J is TRBJ1-2; D perhaps matches TRBD1 (5 bases). The CDR3 totals 14 residues. Trimming shortened V by 4 bases and J by 2 bases, and 11 bases separated the two germline ends. This CDR3 is CASSSAGGNYGYTF. Written as DNA, the CDR3 is TGTGCCAGCAGTTCGGCCGGGGGAAACTATGGCTACACCTTC.

In its sample, this clonotype was seen many times. This chain uses TRBV20-1 with TRBJ2-1; maybe TRBD2 (7 bases). V was cut by 6 bases and J by 9 bases, with 24 bases left in between. This CDR3 contains 15 residues. Germline-derived CDR1 and CDR2 are DFQATT and SNEGSKA (reference sequence). The CDR3 loop is CSAQKGGRDFGEQFF. CDR3 DNA sequence: TGCAGTGCCCAGAAGGGGGGGCGAGATTTTGGTGAGCAGTTCTTC.

Many counts were recorded for this clonotype. The rearrangement links TRBV9 to TRBJ1-4; D possibly corresponds to TRBD1 (6 bases). The CDR3 loop spans 18 amino acids. Between the trimmed V and J ends, which lost 0 bases and 3 bases, there was a span of 18 bases. The germline V gene encodes CDR1 SGDLS and CDR2 YYNGEE. The CDR3 loop is CASSVGRGGISSNEKLFF. The CDR3 coding sequence is TGTGCCAGCAGCGTAGGCAGGGGAGGGATCAGTTCTAATGAAAAACTGTTTTTT.

This clonotype came up many times. The rearrangement links TRBV12-3 or TRBV12-4 to TRBJ2-2, with D perhaps given as TRBD1 or TRBD2 (5 bases each). This CDR3 comprises 14 residues. V was trimmed by 5 bases and J by 4 bases, leaving 11 bases between them. DNA for the CDR3: TGTGCCAGCAGTCTCCGGGACGGCACCGGGGAGCTGTTTTTT. Protein product: CASSLRDGTGELFF.

This clonotype was found many times. The chain joins TRBV7-6 to TRBJ1-1; unclear D gene. The V and J ends lost 1 base and 1 base respectively, with 4 bases between them. Looked up from germline, CDR1 is SGHVS and CDR2 is FNYEAQ. CDR3 length equals 13 residues. CDR3 residues: CASSLEQNTEAFF. The CDR3 DNA sequence: TGTGCCAGCAGCTTAGAACAGAACACTGAAGCTTTCTTT. Variable domain in full (rest from reference TRBV7-6 and TRBJ1-1): GAGVSQSPRYKVTKRGQDVALRCDPISGHVSLYWYRQALGQGPEFLTYFNYEAQQDKSGLPNDRFSAERPEGSISTLTIQRTEQRDSAMYRCASSLEQNTEAFFGQGTRLTVV.

This clonotype was counted at least ten times. The J gene is TRBJ1-5, the V gene TRBV12-3 or TRBV12-4, with TRBD1 matching over 9 bases. The CDR3 loop spans 16 amino acids. The V and J ends lost 5 bases and 7 bases, in that order; junction bases with no gene match: 12. The CDR3 region is CASSMEPGQGRQPQHF. The CDR3 DNA follows: TGTGCCAGCAGTATGGAACCGGGACAGGGCAGGCAGCCCCAGCATTTT.